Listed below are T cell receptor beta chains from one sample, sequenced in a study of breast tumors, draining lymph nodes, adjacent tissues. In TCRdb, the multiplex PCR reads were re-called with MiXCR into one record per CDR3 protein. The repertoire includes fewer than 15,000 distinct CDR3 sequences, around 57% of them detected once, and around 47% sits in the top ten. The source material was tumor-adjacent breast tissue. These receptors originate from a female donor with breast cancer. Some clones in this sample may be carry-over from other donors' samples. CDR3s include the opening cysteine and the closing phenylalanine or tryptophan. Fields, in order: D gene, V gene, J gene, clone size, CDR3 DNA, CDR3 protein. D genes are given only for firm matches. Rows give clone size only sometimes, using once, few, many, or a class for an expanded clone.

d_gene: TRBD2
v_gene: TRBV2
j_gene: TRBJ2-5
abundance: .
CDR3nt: TGTGTCAGCGGGGTGACTAGCGGGAGTCAAGAGACCCAGTACTTC
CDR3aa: CVSGVTSGSQETQYF

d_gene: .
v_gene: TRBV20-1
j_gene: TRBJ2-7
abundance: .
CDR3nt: TGCAGTGCCGTAACCTCCTACGAGCAGTACTTC
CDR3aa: CSAVTSYEQYF

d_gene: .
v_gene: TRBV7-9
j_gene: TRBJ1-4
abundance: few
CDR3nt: TGTGCCAGCAGCCAACAGGGAGGAAAACTGTTTTTT
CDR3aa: CASSQQGGKLFF

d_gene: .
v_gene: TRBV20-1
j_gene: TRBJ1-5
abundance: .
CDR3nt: TGCAGTGCTATCATAGGGGATCAGCCCCAGCATTTT
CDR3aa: CSAIIGDQPQHF

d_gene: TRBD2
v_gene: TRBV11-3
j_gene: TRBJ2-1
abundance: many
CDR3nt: TGTGCCAGCAGCTCCTTGAGTAGCGGGGGCGAGAATGAGCAGTTCTTC
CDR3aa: CASSSLSSGGENEQFF

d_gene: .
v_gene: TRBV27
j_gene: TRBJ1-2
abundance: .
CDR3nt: TGTGCCAGCAGTCACAGTAACTATGGCTACACCTTC
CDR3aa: CASSHSNYGYTF

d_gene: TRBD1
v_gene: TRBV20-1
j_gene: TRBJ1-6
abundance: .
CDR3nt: TGCAGTGCTAGAGAGGACAGGAATTCACCCCTCCACTTT
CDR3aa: CSAREDRNSPLHF

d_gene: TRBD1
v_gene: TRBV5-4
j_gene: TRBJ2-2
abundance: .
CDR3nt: TGTGCCAGCAGCACCGGGACAGGGGACGCCGGGGAGCTGTTTTTT
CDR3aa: CASSTGTGDAGELFF

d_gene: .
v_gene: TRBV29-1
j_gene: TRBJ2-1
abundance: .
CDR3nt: TGCAGCGTAACGGACTTTTCCTACTCCTACAATGAGCAGTTCTTC
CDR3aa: CSVTDFSYSYNEQFF

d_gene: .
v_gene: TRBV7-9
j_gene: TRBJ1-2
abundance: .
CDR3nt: TGTGCCAGCAGCAGACAGGACTATGGCTACGCCTTC
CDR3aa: CASSRQDYGYAF

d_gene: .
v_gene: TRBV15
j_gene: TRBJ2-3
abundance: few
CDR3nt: TGTGCCACCAGCAGAGTGCGGAGCACAGATACGCAGTATTTT
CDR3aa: CATSRVRSTDTQYF

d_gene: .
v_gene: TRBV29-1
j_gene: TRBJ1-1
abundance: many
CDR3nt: TGCAGCGTTGTGGGGACCATGAACACTGAAGCTTTCTTT
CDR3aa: CSVVGTMNTEAFF

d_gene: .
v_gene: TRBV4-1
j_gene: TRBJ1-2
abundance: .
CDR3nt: TGCGCCAGCAGAGAACAGATTTATGGCTACACCTTC
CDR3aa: CASREQIYGYTF

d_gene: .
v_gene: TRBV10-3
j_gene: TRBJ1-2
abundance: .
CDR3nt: TGTGCCATCAGTCCCGGTGAGTCGAGATATGGCTACACCTTC
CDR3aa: CAISPGESRYGYTF

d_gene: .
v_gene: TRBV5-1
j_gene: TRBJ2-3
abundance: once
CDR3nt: TGCGCCAGCAGCTTTCAGGGGAGTACTAGCACAGATACGCAGTATTTT
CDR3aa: CASSFQGSTSTDTQYF

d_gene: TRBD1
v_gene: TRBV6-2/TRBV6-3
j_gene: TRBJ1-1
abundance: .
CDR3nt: TGTGCCACCAGCGTGGGACAGGGATACATGAACACTGAAGCTTTCTTT
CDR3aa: CATSVGQGYMNTEAFF

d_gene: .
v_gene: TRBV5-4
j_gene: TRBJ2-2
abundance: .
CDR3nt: TGTGCCAGCAGCTGGGGGCTGGCCCGTGACACCGGGGAGCTGTTCTTT
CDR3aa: CASSWGLARDTGELFF

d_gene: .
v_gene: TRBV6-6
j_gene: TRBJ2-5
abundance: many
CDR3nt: TGTGCCAGCAGGTGGGGCGGGGCCCAAGAGACCCAGTACTTC
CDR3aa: CASRWGGAQETQYF

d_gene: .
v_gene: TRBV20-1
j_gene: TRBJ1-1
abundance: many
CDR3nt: TGCAGTGAGGCAGGGAACACTGAAGCTTTCTTT
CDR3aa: CSEAGNTEAFF

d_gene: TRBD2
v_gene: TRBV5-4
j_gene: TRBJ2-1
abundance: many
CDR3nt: TGTGCCAGCAGCTTGGGGGGGGGACCCAATGAGCAGTTCTTC
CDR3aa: CASSLGGGPNEQFF

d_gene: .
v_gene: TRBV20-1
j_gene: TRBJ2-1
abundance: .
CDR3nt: TGCAGTGCTAGAGAGGTCGGAAATGAGCCGTTCTTC
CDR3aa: CSAREVGNEPFF

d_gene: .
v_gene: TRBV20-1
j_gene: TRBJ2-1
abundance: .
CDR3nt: TGCAGTGCTAGAGGGTATATAGGACTAATCGTGGATGAGCAGTTCTTC
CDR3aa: CSARGYIGLIVDEQFF

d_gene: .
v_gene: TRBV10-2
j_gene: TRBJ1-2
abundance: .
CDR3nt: TGCGCCAGCAGTGAAGACACCATTAACTATGGCTACACCTTC
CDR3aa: CASSEDTINYGYTF

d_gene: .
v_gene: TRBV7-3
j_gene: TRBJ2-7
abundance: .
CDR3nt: TGTGCCAGCAGCTTAGGCGGGTTCCACGAGCAGTACTTC
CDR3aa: CASSLGGFHEQYF

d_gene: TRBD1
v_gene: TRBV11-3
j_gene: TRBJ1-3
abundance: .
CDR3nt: TGTGCCAGCAGCTTACGGGACAGCCCTGGAAACACCATATATTTT
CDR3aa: CASSLRDSPGNTIYF

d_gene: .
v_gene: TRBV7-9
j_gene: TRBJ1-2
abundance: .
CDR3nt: TGTGCCAGCAGCCCAGACTCCCCGGGCTACACCTTC
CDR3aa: CASSPDSPGYTF

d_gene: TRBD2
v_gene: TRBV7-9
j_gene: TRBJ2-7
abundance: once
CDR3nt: TGTGCCATCTCCTCTTCTAGCGGGGGAGCCTACGAGCAGTACTTC
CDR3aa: CAISSSSGGAYEQYF

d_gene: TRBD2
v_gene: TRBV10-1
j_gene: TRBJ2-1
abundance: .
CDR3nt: TGCGCCAGCAGTGAAACTAGCGGCTTTGGTGAGCAGTTCTTC
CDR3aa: CASSETSGFGEQFF

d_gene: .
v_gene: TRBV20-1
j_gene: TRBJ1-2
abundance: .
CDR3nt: TGCAGTGCTGCTAATGGACGGACCAGGGGCTACACCTTC
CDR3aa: CSAANGRTRGYTF

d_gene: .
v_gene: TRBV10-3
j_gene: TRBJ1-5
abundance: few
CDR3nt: TGTGCCATCAGTGAGAGGGTGGGCAATCAGCCCCAGCATTTT
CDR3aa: CAISERVGNQPQHF

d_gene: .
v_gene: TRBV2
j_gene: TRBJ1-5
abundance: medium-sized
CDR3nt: TGTGCCAGCAGTGTGGGACAAGGGATCAATCAGCCCCAGCATTTT
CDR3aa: CASSVGQGINQPQHF

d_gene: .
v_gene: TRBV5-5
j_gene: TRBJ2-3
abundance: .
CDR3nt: TGTGCCAGCAGCTTCAGGGTCACGACAGATACGCAGTATTTT
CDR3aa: CASSFRVTTDTQYF

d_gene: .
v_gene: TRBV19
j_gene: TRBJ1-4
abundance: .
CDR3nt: TGTGCCAGTAGTCTAACAGCCCATACTGGCCGGGATGAAAAACTGTTTTTT
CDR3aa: CASSLTAHTGRDEKLFF

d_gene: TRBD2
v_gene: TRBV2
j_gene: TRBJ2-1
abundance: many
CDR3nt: TGTGCCAGCGTATTTGGCGGGGGGGCTGGGAATGAGCAGTTCTTC
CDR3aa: CASVFGGGAGNEQFF

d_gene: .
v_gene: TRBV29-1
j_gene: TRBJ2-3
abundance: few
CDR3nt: TGCAGCGTTAGGATGGGCACAGATACGCAGTATTTT
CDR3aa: CSVRMGTDTQYF

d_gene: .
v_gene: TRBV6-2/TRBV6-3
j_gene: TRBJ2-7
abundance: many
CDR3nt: TGTGCCAGCAGTCGATCGGTAGTCGCGAATGACGAGCAGTACTTC
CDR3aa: CASSRSVVANDEQYF

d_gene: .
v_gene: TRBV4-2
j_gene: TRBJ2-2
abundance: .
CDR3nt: TGTGCCAGCAGCCCAACCTATTTCGGGACCGGGGAGCTGTTTTTT
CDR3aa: CASSPTYFGTGELFF

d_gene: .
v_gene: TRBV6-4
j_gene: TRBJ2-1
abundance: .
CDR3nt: TGTGCCAGCAGTGACTCGACAAACAATGAGCAGTTCTTC
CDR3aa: CASSDSTNNEQFF

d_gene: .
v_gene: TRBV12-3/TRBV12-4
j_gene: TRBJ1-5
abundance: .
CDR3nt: TGTGCCAGCAGTTTAGGGGATAGCAATCAGCCCCAGCATTTT
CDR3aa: CASSLGDSNQPQHF

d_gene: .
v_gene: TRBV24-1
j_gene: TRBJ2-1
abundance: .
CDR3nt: TGTGCCACCAGTGATTTAACTAGGGGCAATGAGCAGTTCTTC
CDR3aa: CATSDLTRGNEQFF

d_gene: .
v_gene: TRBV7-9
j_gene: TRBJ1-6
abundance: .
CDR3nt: TGTGCCAGCAGCTTAGAGGGGCATAATTCACCCCTCCACTTT
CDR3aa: CASSLEGHNSPLHF

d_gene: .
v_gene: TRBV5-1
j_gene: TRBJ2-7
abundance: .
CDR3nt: TGCGCCAGCAGCTTGCTCTCTAGCAAGCAGTACTTC
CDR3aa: CASSLLSSKQYF

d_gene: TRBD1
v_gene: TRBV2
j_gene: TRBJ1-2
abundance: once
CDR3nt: TGTGCCAGCAGTGACCCTCCCCAGACAGGGTGGCATGGCTACACCTTC
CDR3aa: CASSDPPQTGWHGYTF

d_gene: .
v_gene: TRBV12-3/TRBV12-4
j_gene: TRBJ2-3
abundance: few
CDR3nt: TGTGCCAGCACCACCAACACAGATACGCAGTATTTT
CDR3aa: CASTTNTDTQYF

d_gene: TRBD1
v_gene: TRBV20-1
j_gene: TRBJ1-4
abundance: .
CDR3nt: TGCAGTGCGGGTCCGGACAGGAATGAAACACTGTTTTTT
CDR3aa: CSAGPDRNETLFF